This TCR beta chain comes out of a study of blood T cells in healthy people across ages (dated by TCRdb to between 2014 and 2017). About the study as a whole: In model experiments, template switching captured roughly one uniquely barcoded TCR beta cDNA molecule for every two T cells. The study measured age-related changes in TCR beta repertoire diversity using deep sequencing normalized with unique cDNA molecular identifiers. The donors were divided into four age groups: young (average roughly 15 years), middle-aged (almost 40), aged (roughly 60) and long-lived (nearly 85). Using the same blood draw, the study looked at two additional independent replicas of 1 million unique cDNA reads for two donors, one aged 18 to 30 and the other aged 80 or older.

The approximately 41 donors, aged about 6 to 95 years, were systemically healthy Caucasian individuals from Russia. Around 10 milliliters of peripheral blood were collected from each donor into EDTA-treated Vacutainer tubes. Ficoll-Paque density-gradient centrifugation was used to isolate PBMCs, with at least 6 million obtained per sample. Total RNA, at least 6 micrograms per sample, was extracted from PBMCs with Trizol reagent. Naive CD45RAhigh/CD27high T cell percentages were measured by flow cytometry on a PBMC aliquot from every donor. What the research found in general, with its limitations: Total diversity estimates from one million sequenced T cells were considered lower bounds and underestimates. Observed TCR beta diversity per million T cells fell roughly linearly with age, and a significant reduction was already apparent by age roughly 40. Compared with the aged group, more naive CD4+ T cells, fewer expanded clones and increased TCR diversity were shown by the long-lived group, suggesting age selection. A strong correlation was found between observed TCR beta diversity and the percentage of naive T cells measured by flow cytometry. Since profiling was done on bulk unsorted PBMCs, naive and antigen-experienced compartments could not be conclusively compared. Donor CMV infection status was unknown, potentially confounding age-related changes in expanded clonotypes.

Library method: 5' RACE. These reads were obtained on an Illumina HiSeq 2500. The second PCR ran for about 7 to 11 cycles and used a J-beta primer mix along with a sample-barcoded 5' primer. A unique molecular identifier was introduced onto each TCR beta cDNA molecule by a template-switch 5' adaptor carrying 12 random nucleotides. Each sample yielded at least 3 million CDR3-containing paired-end reads. First-strand cDNA synthesis was performed from all RNA using the Mint cDNA synthesis kit, with priming by a TRBC-specific oligonucleotide. After uracil-DNA glycosylase treatment, a first 18-cycle PCR used universal primers M1SS and BC2_uni_R on all cDNA. Turning to the authors' computational methods: Normalization of each sample was performed by random selection of 1 million high-quality reads, each carrying a distinct molecular identifier. Instead of being binned into consensus sequences, reads with shared molecular identifiers were discarded. MiTCR, run with a Q25 quality threshold and the strictest error-elimination algorithm, handled CDR3 identification, clonotype clustering and error correction. Lower-bound total TCR beta diversity was estimated with a nonparametric unseen species model using Euler transformation. TCRdb trimmed public reads at Q25 via fastp, called clones via MiXCR and kept in-frame beta chains. For every CDR3 protein sequence, its rows merge into one entry that carries the most common genes and DNA. The V and J calls were determined by TCRdb, not by the authors. This sample has about 930,000 distinct CDR3 sequences in its table, and 25% to 35% of those were observed once. Approximately 10% of the sample is taken by the ten largest.

This clonotype was observed many times. Its antigen specificity is not known. Base-call qualities are not available, and no considerably larger clone is one nucleotide away. V lost 7 bases and J lost 7 bases, and the count of bases not matched to a germline gene is 9. The CDR3 runs 13 residues from the cysteine to the phenylalanine. The entry retains the CDR3 DNA only, 39 bases that are in frame from base 1. Reading the germline V gene gives CDR1 SGHRS and CDR2 YFSETQ. The same sample was also used in a study of T cells of mothers and their children. As the second study states: Nine systemically healthy Caucasian individuals served as donors, namely three mothers together with their six children. cDNA synthesis used all of the extracted RNA, with 1.5 ug of RNA in each 15 ul reaction. Sample barcodes and 2-4 random nucleotides were added via the M1S primer in the second PCR. More than 9 million TCR beta CDR3 reads were obtained from each mother, and 2.5 million to 3.5 million reads were obtained from each child. Thymic selection shapes the output of TCR recombination in a similar way in related and unrelated pairs, and inherited differences have a minor effect. Related mother-child pairs always showed normalized repertoire overlap that was slightly higher than in unrelated mother-child pairs, though the difference was never significant. No persistent microchimeric T cell clones were detected, at a sensitivity of approximately 110 clones per million clonotypes. Deep NGS was used in the study to compare the TCR beta repertoires of mothers and children and to look for features that separate related mother-child pairs from unrelated individuals. The mean age was about 38 +/- 4 years for the mothers and approximately 11 +/- 4 years for the children. After adapter ligation was performed with NEBNext reagents, the libraries were sequenced on an Illumina HiSeq 2000 with 100+100 nt paired-end reads. Mother and child libraries were prepared a month apart and sequenced in separate runs to prevent cross-contamination. Between roughly 450,000 and 2,200,000 distinct TCR beta clonotypes were identified per donor. Naive TCR beta clonotypes were estimated from low-frequency clonotypes matched to each donor's FACS-determined naive share, without sorting.

The receptor was isolated from a woman between 40 and 50 years old in good health. The source material was blood. The rearrangement combines TRBV5-1 with TRBJ2-7, and 9 bases in between align with TRBD1. The CDR3 is CASGTGTGYEQYF. The DNA sequence reads TGCGCCAGCGGAACCGGGACAGGGTATGAGCAGTACTTC.